This TCR beta chain was captured by sequencing in a study of vaccination and CD4 T cells after COVID-19. Study-wide context: Comprising six males and four females, the convalescent participants counted two Hispanic individuals among them. Post-COVID samples had a sampling time that fell a median approximately 97 days after diagnosis (range 35 to 161).

Details on this clonotype: Its target is not known.

Sequenced with the Oncomine TCR Beta short-read assay was DNA taken from cultured CD4+ T cells. A single record per CDR3 protein comes from TCRdb applying MiXCR to the PCR reads. In the table there are roughly 15,000 distinct CDR3 sequences, around 74% of which are singletons. Treatment noted: approximately 9-day PBMC culture with coronavirus spike peptide pools or control peptides (ViraFEST assay). Negative-selection isolation of CD4+ T cells was performed after roughly 11 days of culture. V lost 6 bases, J lost 7 bases, and 9 bases stayed unmatched. This CDR3 has 14 residues. Germline V lookup: CDR1 DFQATT, CDR2 SNEGSKA (reference sequence).

The genes are TRBV20-1 and TRBJ1-6; 7 nucleotides match TRBD1. This clonotype was obtained from a human donor who had recovered from COVID-19. Sequencing input: CD4+ T cells from blood, cultured in vitro. As DNA, the CDR3 is TGCAGTGCCTTCAGGGGGGCGACAAATTCACCCCTCCACTTT. Its translation is CSAFRGATNSPLHF.